The entry below gives a single T cell receptor (beta chain) sequence along with its context. No antigen is known for it. Measured with immunoSEQ multiplex PCR; TCRdb has only the in-frame clones, and not every one. Here the sample spans about 6,800 clones, almost 85% being singletons. The source of the sample is a study of follicular helper T cells after annual influenza vaccination. Study details: Blood was drawn on days 0, 7 and 28 after vaccination. Study-wide results and limits: Plasmablast frequency change correlated with clonality change in ICOS+CD38+ cTfh. ICOS-CD38- cTfh most often held earlier Day 7 ICOS+CD38+ clones.

Time point here: 2015-2016 season, 7 days after influenza vaccination. Vaccine contraindications, substance abuse, HIV/AIDS, active malignancy and active illness excluded donors. Trimming took off 5 bases at V and 2 bases at J, with 19 bases between the two ends. Germline loops: CDR1 SGHAT, CDR2 FQNNGV. The CDR3 consists of 17 residues. This sequence originates from an adult who received the influenza vaccine. This rearrangement joins TRBV11-2 to TRBJ1-5; perhaps TRBD1 as D (5 bases). Here the sequenced sample was CXCR5- memory CD4+ T cells sorted from blood, taken 7 days after influenza vaccination. The CDR3 bases are TGTGCCAGCAGCCCAGTCGGCACTGGGGCTGGCAATCAGCCCCAGCATTTT. Translation gives CASSPVGTGAGNQPQHF.